This TCR beta chain derives from a study of cytomegalovirus exposure and HLA in healthy donors. CDR3 length: 14 amino acids. V lost 10 bases to trimming and J lost 3 bases; unmatched junction nucleotides: 8. In germline, CDR1 is SNHLY, CDR2 FYNNEI. The PCR had 60 Vbeta and 13 Jbeta primers. Sequencing used immunoSEQ multiplex PCR; TCRdb keeps in-frame clones, though not all of them. The profile shows around 150,000 clones, around 72% of them singletons. The chain links TRBV2 to TRBJ1-1; 10 nucleotides align to TRBD1. The specimen was PBMCs. The receptor was derived from a man aged 35 to 55 in good health and CMV-seropositive. DNA for the CDR3: TGTGCCACCAGACAGGGGGCGCGAGACACTGAAGCTTTCTTT. It encodes CATRQGARDTEAFF.